The 19 T cell receptor beta chains below were found in one sample sequenced in a study of metastatic and nonmetastatic thyroid tumors. TCRdb re-analyzed the PCR reads using MiXCR. This table holds tens of thousands of clones, around a fifth found once. All patients reached thyroid surgery having received no treatment beforehand. Sequenced input: blood. The receptors here all came from a female donor with papillary thyroid cancer or a benign thyroid nodule (not recorded which). Some clones in this sample may be carry-over from other donors' samples.

The chain couples TRBV9 to TRBJ1-1, with D hard to call. The CDR3 totals 14 residues. The V and J ends lost 0 bases and 0 bases respectively, with 6 bases between them. From germline, CDR1 is SGDLS and CDR2 YYNGEE. The CDR3: CASSVDLLNTEAFF. As DNA, the CDR3 is TGTGCCAGCAGCGTAGACTTATTGAACACTGAAGCTTTCTTT.

Concerning this clone: The CDR3 carries no conserved terminal phenylalanine or tryptophan, so it likely arises from a read error. Because the CDR3's place on the DNA is in doubt, the DNA is left out and the CDR3 is given as listed by TCRdb. The CDR3 reads CASSLDSARANTHYI. The chain employs TRBV11-2 and TRBJ2-3; the table gives TRBD1 as D, unverified against the DNA. The CDR3 is made up of 15 amino acids, end residues included. Germline CDR1 is SGHAT and CDR2 is FQNNGV.

By share of the sample, this clone is medium-sized (0.01 to 0.1%). This chain links TRBV15 with TRBJ1-2; TRBD1 matches 10 bases. Germline V lookup: CDR1 LNHNV, CDR2 YYDKDF (reference sequence). The CDR3 has 14 residues. Trimming cost V 3 bases and J 7 bases; bases outside gene matches: 5. The CDR3 here is CATSSDRGLAGYTF. The CDR3 bases are TGTGCCACCAGCAGCGACAGGGGGCTGGCTGGCTACACCTTC.

Comments on this clone: The junction does not match germline at one end; this may be a read error. V is TRBV2 and J is TRBJ2-7; D unresolved. This CDR3 spans 19 amino acids. Germline V gene sequence: CDR1 SNHLY, CDR2 FYNNEI. As DNA, the CDR3 is TGTGCCAGCAGTGAACCGACGGGTGTCGGGTATACCGGTCCCTACGGGCAGTACTTC. Amino acids: CASSEPTGVGYTGPYGQYF.

This clone came up many times. The V and J genes are TRBV24-1 and TRBJ2-2, with D perhaps assigned TRBD1 or TRBD2 (7 bases each). Germline V gene lookup returns CDR1 KGHDR and CDR2 SFDVKD. The CDR3 is 17 amino acids. The V gene lost 1 base and the J gene lost 4 bases, with 15 bases spanning the gap. CDR3 nucleotide sequence: TGTGCCACCAGTGATTTTTGGGAGCGGGACAGCACCGGGGAGCTGTTTTTT. It yields the protein CATSDFWERDSTGELFF.

On this clone itself: At one end the junction does not follow the germline gene, possibly because of a read error. The rearrangement uses TRBV6-1 and TRBJ1-1, with a tentative D call TRBD1 (5 bases). The V gene's germline CDR1 is MNHNS and CDR2 SASEGT. The length of the CDR3 is 15 residues. The CDR3 DNA sequence: TGTGCCACCAGTGACTTCTTCGGGGCAAACACTGAAGCTTTCTTT. This gives the protein CATSDFFGANTEAFF.

The sample holds many counts of this clone. The chain is built from TRBV7-2 and TRBJ1-2, with 9 positions matching TRBD1. CDR1 SGHTA and CDR2 FQGNSA come from the germline V gene. V gave up 5 bases and J gave up 4 bases; unmatched junction bases: 8. The length of the CDR3 is 15 residues. This CDR3 reads CASSEDRGLLYGYTF. The CDR3 DNA reads as TGTGCCAGCAGCGAGGACAGGGGCCTCCTCTATGGCTACACCTTC.

The rearrangement uses TRBV2 and TRBJ2-6, with D possibly being TRBD1 (6 bases). This CDR3 spans 15 amino acids. Germline V lookup: CDR1 SNHLY, CDR2 FYNNEI. V lost 2 bases to trimming and J lost 4 bases, with 9 bases between them. CDR3 in amino acids: CASSETGSGANVLTF. DNA for the CDR3: TGTGCCAGCAGTGAAACAGGGAGCGGGGCCAACGTCCTGACTTTC. Together with reference TRBV2 and TRBJ2-6, the CDR3 gives the full variable domain: EPEVTQTPSHQVTQMGQEVILRCVPISNHLYFYWYRQILGQKVEFLVSFYNNEISEKSEIFDDQFSVERPDGSNFTLKIRSTKLEDSAMYFCASSETGSGANVLTFGAGSRLTVL.

This clone was seen at least ten times. The V and J genes are TRBV20-1 and TRBJ2-2; D call uncertain. The CDR3 consists of 15 residues. Germline V gene sequence: CDR1 DFQATT, CDR2 SNEGSKA (reference sequence). Trimming removed 3 bases at V and 2 bases at J, with 13 bases between. Written as DNA, the CDR3 is TGCAGTGCTAGGTTTTCCAACCTCAACACCGGGGAGCTGTTTTTT. It specifies CSARFSNLNTGELFF.

This clone is medium-sized (0.01 to 0.1%) in the sample. The chain is built from TRBV6-2 or TRBV6-3 and TRBJ2-1; 9 nucleotides align to TRBD1. Germline CDR1 reads MNHEY; CDR2 reads SVGEGT. The trim removed 5 bases at V and 4 bases at J, leaving 6 bases unmatched. The CDR3 extends over 15 amino acids. This CDR3 reads CASSPGDREYNEQFF. CDR3 bases: TGTGCCAGCAGTCCGGGGGACAGGGAATACAATGAGCAGTTCTTC.

V and J are TRBV20-1 and TRBJ2-7; no definite D call. V was cut by 5 bases and J by 6 bases, with 11 bases left in between. CDR3 length equals 11 residues. Germline V CDR1 and CDR2: DFQATT, SNEGSKA (reference sequence). CDR3 sequence reads: CSAVLDGEQYF. The CDR3 DNA follows: TGCAGTGCTGTCCTTGACGGCGAGCAGTACTTC.

This rearrangement joins TRBV24-1 to TRBJ2-1; D ambiguous. CDR1 KGHDR and CDR2 SFDVKD come from the germline V gene. This CDR3 contains 14 residues. V was clipped by 2 bases and J by 3 bases, with 7 bases between them. In DNA, the CDR3 is TGTGCCACCAGTGATTGGCAAAACTACAATGAGCAGTTCTTC. It specifies CATSDWQNYNEQFF.

This clone was counted ten times or more. V and J are TRBV9 and TRBJ2-3; 10 bases agree with TRBD1. The CDR3 is 16 amino acids. Losses at the gene ends were 0 bases for V and 3 bases for J; bases not matched to a gene: 4. The germline V gene has CDR1 SGDLS and CDR2 YYNGEE. The CDR3 coding sequence is TGTGCCAGCAGCGTAGAGTGGGACAGGGGTACAGATACGCAGTATTTT. This gives the protein CASSVEWDRGTDTQYF.

The sample holds many counts of this clone. The same CDR3 arises from other DNA sequences in this sample as well. The chain uses TRBV3-1 and TRBJ2-3; 16 bases fit TRBD2. J gave up 5 bases and V 6 bases, and 2 bases lay outside the gene matches. Germline CDR1 is LGHDT and CDR2 is YNNKEL (reference sequence). The CDR3 runs 15 residues. The CDR3: CASRGLAGGLDTQYF. CDR3 nucleotides: TGTGCCAGCAGGGGACTAGCGGGGGGGCTAGATACGCAGTATTTT.

The chain combines TRBV20-1 with TRBJ1-6, with a tentative D call TRBD1 (5 bases). CDR1 and CDR2 from the germline V gene are DFQATT and SNEGSKA (reference sequence). Trimming cost V 0 bases and J 7 bases, with 16 bases left between them. The CDR3 sequence is 16 residues long. The CDR3 sequence: CSARDVAPGPNSPLHF. The CDR3, as DNA: TGCAGTGCTAGAGATGTGGCCCCGGGGCCGAATTCACCCCTCCACTTT.

Many counts were recorded for this clone. The chain is built from TRBV6-1 and TRBJ1-1; D unresolved. Trimming took 5 bases from V and 0 from J, leaving 7 bases between them. This CDR3 has 13 amino acids. Germline CDR1 MNHNS, CDR2 SASEGT. CDR3 DNA: TGTGCCAGCAGTCCAGGTATGAACACTGAAGCTTTCTTT. It codes for CASSPGMNTEAFF.

Concerning this clone itself: Other DNA sequences of this sample code for an identical CDR3. The chain carries TRBV5-6 and TRBJ2-2; a possible D gene is TRBD1 (6 bases). This CDR3 is 16 amino acids long. V dropped 5 bases and J dropped 7 bases, with 21 bases sitting between them. CDR1 is SGHDT and CDR2 is YYEEEE in the germline V gene. CDR3 amino acids: CASSTDRGRRDGELFF. In DNA form, the CDR3 reads TGTGCCAGCAGTACGGACAGAGGGCGAAGGGACGGGGAGCTGTTTTTT.

The chain joins TRBV7-2 to TRBJ2-1; 14 nucleotides align to TRBD2. CDR1 and CDR2 (germline): SGHTA, FQGNSA. The length of the CDR3 is 16 residues. The DNA of the CDR3 is TGTGAAAGCAGCTTAGCCGGGACTAGCGGGAGCGGCGAGCAGTTCTTC. As protein: CESSLAGTSGSGEQFF.

This clone was recorded many times. CDR3 amino acids: CASSLEAGGPREQYF. CDR3 nucleotides: TGTGCCAGCAGCTTAGAAGCGGGAGGGCCTAGGGAGCAGTACTTC. The genes are TRBV7-8 and TRBJ2-7, with TRBD2 matching over 10 bases. Germline V gene lookup returns CDR1 SGHVS and CDR2 FQNEAQ. Germline trimming cut 1 base from V and 7 bases from J; bases unmatched to any gene: 7. This CDR3 spans 15 amino acids.